This T cell receptor (beta chain) was captured in a study of T cells after yellow fever vaccination. CDR3 length: 17 amino acids. Trimming at V came to 0 bases and at J to 0 bases, leaving 6 bases not matched to a gene. The germline V gene encodes CDR1 SGHRS and CDR2 YFSETQ. This clonotype was observed many times. The authors made TCR cDNA by 5'RACE template switching, adding a universal primer site and UMIs. TCRdb recomputed calls from the 5' RACE reads with MiXCR, one row per CDR3 protein. The sample holds some 240,000 distinct CDR3 sequences, 3.6% seen once. The rearrangement joins TRBV5-1 to TRBJ2-1, with 7 bases fitting TRBD2. This TCR derives from a man younger than 30 who received the YFV17D yellow fever vaccine. The sequences come from PBMCs, collected 15 days after the yellow fever booster vaccination. The CDR3 is CASSLVGGGLSYNEQFF. In nucleotides, the CDR3 is TGCGCCAGCAGCTTGGTCGGCGGGGGACTCTCCTACAATGAGCAGTTCTTC.